The present entry profiles one TCR beta chain with its context. The source of the sample is a study of T cell responses to AZD1222 COVID-19 vaccine. The protocol was immunoSEQ multiplex PCR, while the TCRdb copy is restricted to in-frame clones and leaves out a portion. Among approximately 260,000 clones listed, 90% to 95% were seen once. This CDR3 spans 17 amino acids. Per the germline V gene, CDR1 is SGHDT and CDR2 is YYEEEE. V was trimmed by 4 bases and J by 0 bases, leaving 19 bases between them. The chain uses TRBV5-6 and TRBJ1-1; tentatively, D is TRBD1 (6 bases). The TCR comes from an adult in good health. The sequences come from peripheral blood, collected on day 0 of AZD1222 vaccination. CDR3: CASSITTGTILNTEAFF. CDR3 nucleotides: TGTGCCAGCAGCATCACAACCGGGACAATCCTGAACACTGAAGCTTTCTTT.